This T cell receptor (beta chain) derives from a study of vaccination effects on CD4 cells after COVID-19. The assay was immunoSEQ multiplex PCR, and TCRdb's table has in-frame clones only and misses some. The sample lists approximately 47,000 clones, about three quarters seen once, with 12% in the top ten. The CDR3 has 15 residues. The V gene end was trimmed by 0 bases and the J gene end by 6 bases; junction bases not matched to a gene: 8. Germline CDR1 GTSNPN, CDR2 SVGIG (reference sequence). Remarks on this clone: Antigen: not known.

Culture lasted 10 days before CD4+ T cell isolation. The material sequenced was CD4+ T cells from PBMCs cultured without peptide, taken before COVID-19 vaccination. V is TRBV30 and J is TRBJ1-2; TRBD1 matches at 9 bases. The clonotype comes from a human donor who had a prior SARS-CoV-2 infection. CDR3 region: CAWSVGSGQGNGYTF. The CDR3 DNA is TGTGCCTGGAGTGTTGGGTCGGGACAGGGTAATGGCTACACCTTC.